The T cell receptor (beta chain) under discussion was sequenced for a study of CD8 T cells in Susac syndrome. An amount of RNA that ranged from 0.5 to 1 ug was reverse transcribed with random hexamers. TCRdb itself ran the immunoSEQ multiplex PCR reads through MiXCR, one entry per CDR3 protein. This sample yields 150,000 or so distinct CDR3 sequences, of which around 94% are seen a single time; roughly 0.099% belongs to the top ten. CD8+ and CD4+ T cells taken from blood had their TCR beta sequenced. The multiple sclerosis control group consisted of treatment-naive patients whose relapsing-remitting disease, which was either stable or active, fulfilled revised McDonald criteria. The germline gives CDR1 SGHRS, CDR2 YFSETQ. The CDR3 is 14 amino acids. Trimming took off 2 bases at V and 6 bases at J, with 14 bases between the two ends.

The chain combines TRBV5-1 with TRBJ2-5; D remains unclear. The sequence was collected from a human donor with multiple sclerosis. The sequenced sample consisted of CD4+ T cells from PBMCs. For the CDR3, the DNA is TGCGCCAGCAGCTTAGGGAAGCACGGAAAGACCCAGTACTTC. Its protein product is CASSLGKHGKTQYF.